These T cell receptor beta chains were read from a single sample in a study of blood T cell repertoires in COVID-19. Assay used: immunoSEQ multiplex PCR; TCRdb lists only in-frame clones, some missing. The sample yields roughly 390,000 clones, around 87% seen once. The sequenced sample was peripheral blood. These receptors originate from a woman aged 25 to 39 with COVID-19, enrolled during active disease. The CDR3 runs from the conserved cysteine through the conserved F or W. Each record gives: CDR3 protein, CDR3 DNA, V gene, J gene, D gene, CDR3 length, clone size. The D gene is left open where the match is weak. Size is stated for part of the rows, as once, few or many counts, or as a class when the clone is expanded.

cdr3_aa: CASSSVLGQGRSANEKLFF
cdr3_nt: TGTGCCAGCTCATCCGTCTTGGGACAGGGGAGGTCGGCTAATGAAAAACTGTTTTTT
v_call: TRBV18
j_call: TRBJ1-4
d_call: TRBD1
cdr3_length: 19
clone_size: NA

cdr3_aa: CATSDAGTGGWKTQYF
cdr3_nt: TGTGCCACCAGTGATGCCGGGACAGGGGGTTGGAAAACGCAGTATTTT
v_call: TRBV24-1
j_call: TRBJ2-3
d_call: TRBD1
cdr3_length: 16
clone_size: once

cdr3_aa: CASSQKGGLAAPLWTKNIQYF
cdr3_nt: TGTGCCAGCAGCCAAAAGGGGGGACTAGCGGCTCCCCTTTGGACCAAAAACATTCAGTACTTC
v_call: TRBV3-1/TRBV3-2
j_call: TRBJ2-4
d_call: TRBD2
cdr3_length: 21
clone_size: NA

cdr3_aa: CASTLQGNEQFF
cdr3_nt: TGTGCCAGCACCCTTCAGGGGAATGAGCAGTTCTTC
v_call: TRBV12-3/TRBV12-4
j_call: TRBJ2-1
d_call: NA
cdr3_length: 12
clone_size: NA

cdr3_aa: CASSQQGLANTGELFF
cdr3_nt: TGTGCCAGCAGCCAACAGGGACTAGCGAACACCGGGGAGCTGTTTTTT
v_call: TRBV3-1/TRBV3-2
j_call: TRBJ2-2
d_call: TRBD2
cdr3_length: 16
clone_size: NA

cdr3_aa: CASSSGRGPTGELFF
cdr3_nt: TGTGCCAGCAGCTCGGGTCGGGGTCCGACCGGGGAGCTGTTTTTT
v_call: TRBV7-3
j_call: TRBJ2-2
d_call: NA
cdr3_length: 15
clone_size: NA

cdr3_aa: CASSLDRVARQFF
cdr3_nt: TGTGCCAGCAGCCTTGACAGGGTTGCTAGGCAGTTCTTC
v_call: TRBV7-9
j_call: TRBJ2-1
d_call: TRBD1
cdr3_length: 13
clone_size: NA

cdr3_aa: CSGGHPGGELFF
cdr3_nt: TGCAGCGGCGGACACCCGGGCGGGGAGCTGTTTTTT
v_call: TRBV29-1
j_call: TRBJ2-2
d_call: NA
cdr3_length: 12
clone_size: few

cdr3_aa: CASSFLDRVAGYTF
cdr3_nt: TGTGCCAGCAGTTTCTTGGACAGGGTCGCTGGCTACACCTTC
v_call: TRBV28
j_call: TRBJ1-2
d_call: TRBD1
cdr3_length: 14
clone_size: NA

cdr3_aa: CASSLQAGGAYNEQFF
cdr3_nt: TGCGCCAGCAGCTTGCAGGCGGGAGGTGCCTACAATGAGCAGTTCTTC
v_call: TRBV5-1
j_call: TRBJ2-1
d_call: TRBD2
cdr3_length: 16
clone_size: NA

cdr3_aa: CASSQALRDTDTQYF
cdr3_nt: TGTGCCAGCAGCCAAGCATTGAGAGACACAGATACGCAGTATTTT
v_call: TRBV4-2
j_call: TRBJ2-3
d_call: NA
cdr3_length: 15
clone_size: few

cdr3_aa: CVPRETKNIQYF
cdr3_nt: TGTGTGCCCAGGGAAACCAAAAACATTCAGTACTTC
v_call: TRBV19
j_call: TRBJ2-4
d_call: NA
cdr3_length: 12
clone_size: NA

cdr3_aa: CASSVRQGSSTDTQYF
cdr3_nt: TGTGCCAGCAGCGTGAGACAGGGATCTAGCACAGATACGCAGTATTTT
v_call: TRBV9
j_call: TRBJ2-3
d_call: TRBD1
cdr3_length: 16
clone_size: NA

cdr3_aa: CAWTTTNNQPQHF
cdr3_nt: TGTGCCTGGACCACTACAAATAATCAGCCCCAGCATTTT
v_call: TRBV30
j_call: TRBJ1-5
d_call: NA
cdr3_length: 13
clone_size: once

cdr3_aa: CASSLFIPEAFF
cdr3_nt: TGTGCCAGCAGCTTATTTATCCCTGAAGCTTTCTTT
v_call: TRBV7-9
j_call: TRBJ1-1
d_call: NA
cdr3_length: 12
clone_size: NA

cdr3_aa: CASSLSGQGSAPLHF
cdr3_nt: TGTGCCAGCAGCTTAAGTGGACAGGGATCAGCACCCCTCCACTTT
v_call: TRBV7-3
j_call: TRBJ1-6
d_call: TRBD1
cdr3_length: 15
clone_size: NA

cdr3_aa: CASSQDPGDEQYF
cdr3_nt: TGCGCCAGCAGCCAAGATCCAGGGGACGAGCAGTACTTC
v_call: TRBV4-3
j_call: TRBJ2-7
d_call: NA
cdr3_length: 13
clone_size: NA

cdr3_aa: CALRGRDRGINQPQHF
cdr3_nt: TGCGCCCTAAGAGGCCGGGACAGAGGAATCAATCAGCCCCAGCATTTT
v_call: TRBV5-1
j_call: TRBJ1-5
d_call: TRBD1
cdr3_length: 16
clone_size: NA

cdr3_aa: CASSHRDKDGYTF
cdr3_nt: TGTGCCAGCAGTCACCGGGACAAGGATGGCTACACCTTC
v_call: TRBV6-5
j_call: TRBJ1-2
d_call: NA
cdr3_length: 13
clone_size: NA

cdr3_aa: CASSIRGGSASYNEQFF
cdr3_nt: TGTGCCAGTAGTATTCGGGGCGGGAGCGCTTCCTACAATGAGCAGTTCTTC
v_call: TRBV19
j_call: TRBJ2-1
d_call: TRBD2
cdr3_length: 17
clone_size: NA

cdr3_aa: CASSQGQGNEQFF
cdr3_nt: TGCGCCAGCAGCCAAGGACAGGGGAATGAGCAGTTCTTC
v_call: TRBV4-1
j_call: TRBJ2-1
d_call: TRBD1
cdr3_length: 13
clone_size: few

cdr3_aa: CASSWTTSTDTQYF
cdr3_nt: TGTGCCAGCAGTTGGACAACTAGCACAGATACGCAGTATTTT
v_call: TRBV6-6
j_call: TRBJ2-3
d_call: NA
cdr3_length: 14
clone_size: once

cdr3_aa: CASSEGRAGQPQHF
cdr3_nt: TGTGCCAGCAGTGAAGGGAGGGCCGGCCAGCCCCAGCATTTT
v_call: TRBV6-1
j_call: TRBJ1-5
d_call: NA
cdr3_length: 14
clone_size: NA

cdr3_aa: CASVTTSTDTQYF
cdr3_nt: TGTGCCAGCGTCACCACTAGCACAGATACGCAGTATTTT
v_call: TRBV6-5
j_call: TRBJ2-3
d_call: NA
cdr3_length: 13
clone_size: NA

cdr3_aa: CASSSPGQGFNYGYTF
cdr3_nt: TGTGCCAGCAGCTCACCCGGACAGGGGTTTAACTATGGCTACACCTTC
v_call: TRBV5-4
j_call: TRBJ1-2
d_call: TRBD1
cdr3_length: 16
clone_size: NA

cdr3_aa: CSVGQSYEQYF
cdr3_nt: TGCAGCGTCGGACAGTCCTACGAGCAGTACTTC
v_call: TRBV29-1
j_call: TRBJ2-7
d_call: NA
cdr3_length: 11
clone_size: once

cdr3_aa: CASSSVSSGRRYEQYF
cdr3_nt: TGTGCCAGCAGCTCCGTCTCTAGCGGGAGGCGCTACGAGCAGTACTTC
v_call: TRBV7-2
j_call: TRBJ2-7
d_call: TRBD2
cdr3_length: 16
clone_size: NA

cdr3_aa: CAWSVLSTNEKLFF
cdr3_nt: TGTGCCTGGAGTGTTCTTTCAACTAATGAAAAACTGTTTTTT
v_call: TRBV30
j_call: TRBJ1-4
d_call: NA
cdr3_length: 14
clone_size: NA

cdr3_aa: CASRWGNLDSPLHF
cdr3_nt: TGCGCCAGCAGATGGGGCAACTTGGATTCACCCCTCCACTTT
v_call: TRBV5-1
j_call: TRBJ1-6
d_call: NA
cdr3_length: 14
clone_size: NA

cdr3_aa: CASSYWGQGETGELFF
cdr3_nt: TGTGCCAGCAGTTACTGGGGACAGGGTGAGACCGGGGAGCTGTTTTTT
v_call: TRBV6-2/TRBV6-3
j_call: TRBJ2-2
d_call: TRBD1
cdr3_length: 16
clone_size: NA

cdr3_aa: CATSRGLTSGYEQYF
cdr3_nt: TGTGCCACCAGCAGAGGACTGACTAGCGGCTACGAGCAGTACTTC
v_call: TRBV15
j_call: TRBJ2-7
d_call: TRBD2
cdr3_length: 15
clone_size: NA

cdr3_aa: CASSPEGNTGELFF
cdr3_nt: TGTGCCAGCAGTCCCGAGGGAAACACCGGGGAGCTGTTTTTT
v_call: TRBV7-3
j_call: TRBJ2-2
d_call: NA
cdr3_length: 14
clone_size: NA

cdr3_aa: CAWSVRVTGGDQPQHF
cdr3_nt: TGTGCCTGGAGTGTACGGGTAACGGGGGGTGATCAGCCCCAGCATTTT
v_call: TRBV30
j_call: TRBJ1-5
d_call: NA
cdr3_length: 16
clone_size: NA

cdr3_aa: CASSLLLNSLYPQHF
cdr3_nt: TGTGCCAGCAGCTTACTGTTGAACAGCCTGTATCCCCAGCATTTT
v_call: TRBV7-2
j_call: TRBJ1-5
d_call: NA
cdr3_length: 15
clone_size: NA

cdr3_aa: CASNAWGGNQPQHF
cdr3_nt: TGTGCCAGCAATGCGTGGGGCGGCAATCAGCCCCAGCATTTT
v_call: TRBV28
j_call: TRBJ1-5
d_call: NA
cdr3_length: 14
clone_size: few

cdr3_aa: CASSTRIAGETQYF
cdr3_nt: TGTGCCAGCAGCACACGGATAGCGGGCGAGACCCAGTACTTC
v_call: TRBV7-9
j_call: TRBJ2-5
d_call: TRBD2
cdr3_length: 14
clone_size: NA

cdr3_aa: CASSPQGKGEQYF
cdr3_nt: TGTGCTAGCAGCCCCCAGGGTAAGGGCGAGCAGTACTTC
v_call: TRBV7-7
j_call: TRBJ2-7
d_call: NA
cdr3_length: 13
clone_size: NA

cdr3_aa: CASSFLSGQYNEQFF
cdr3_nt: TGCGCCAGCAGCTTCCTTAGCGGCCAATACAATGAGCAGTTCTTC
v_call: TRBV5-1
j_call: TRBJ2-1
d_call: NA
cdr3_length: 15
clone_size: NA

cdr3_aa: CASSHASRNNEQFF
cdr3_nt: TGTGCCAGCAGCCATGCGAGCCGTAACAATGAGCAGTTCTTC
v_call: TRBV4-2
j_call: TRBJ2-1
d_call: NA
cdr3_length: 14
clone_size: once

cdr3_aa: CASSEGAGNQPQHF
cdr3_nt: TGTGCCAGCAGTGAGGGGGCAGGAAATCAGCCCCAGCATTTT
v_call: TRBV6-4
j_call: TRBJ1-5
d_call: NA
cdr3_length: 14
clone_size: NA